This TCR beta chain was sequenced during a study of human T cells and chemical hapten exposure. Study in general: In the sensitization step, 2% DPC was placed on about 2 cm by about 2 cm of upper inner arm skin.

Separate cDNA molecules received unique molecular identifiers, which the library attached to them. Each CDR3 protein gets one entry after TCRdb re-called the RACE reads with MiXCR. The table includes under 300,000 distinct CDR3 sequences, approximately 8.4% detected once. General study points: Significantly more large CDR3 similarity clusters were formed by expanded TCRs than by controls. Positively correlated with patch test score were the counts of PT1 expanded TCRs.

Indicated time point: pre-sensitization, week 0. Treatment: therapeutic diphenylcyclopropenone sensitization with weekly scalp DPC. The V segment lost 4 bases and the J segment 4 bases; nucleotides outside the gene matches: 9. This CDR3 is 15 amino acids long. Germline V gene lookup returns CDR1 DFQATT and CDR2 SNEGSKA (reference sequence). This clonotype was observed a handful of times. Its antigen is undetermined. This TCR came from a middle-aged woman with alopecia areata. Some clones in this sample may be carry-over from other donors' samples. The source material was whole blood, sampled in connection with sensitization to the hapten diphenylcyclopropenone (DPC). The V gene is TRBV20-1, the J gene TRBJ2-2; 7 bases agree with TRBD2. CDR3 protein: CSANPGLAGTGELFF. In nucleotides, the CDR3 is TGCAGTGCTAACCCCGGGTTAGCGGGCACCGGGGAGCTGTTTTTT.